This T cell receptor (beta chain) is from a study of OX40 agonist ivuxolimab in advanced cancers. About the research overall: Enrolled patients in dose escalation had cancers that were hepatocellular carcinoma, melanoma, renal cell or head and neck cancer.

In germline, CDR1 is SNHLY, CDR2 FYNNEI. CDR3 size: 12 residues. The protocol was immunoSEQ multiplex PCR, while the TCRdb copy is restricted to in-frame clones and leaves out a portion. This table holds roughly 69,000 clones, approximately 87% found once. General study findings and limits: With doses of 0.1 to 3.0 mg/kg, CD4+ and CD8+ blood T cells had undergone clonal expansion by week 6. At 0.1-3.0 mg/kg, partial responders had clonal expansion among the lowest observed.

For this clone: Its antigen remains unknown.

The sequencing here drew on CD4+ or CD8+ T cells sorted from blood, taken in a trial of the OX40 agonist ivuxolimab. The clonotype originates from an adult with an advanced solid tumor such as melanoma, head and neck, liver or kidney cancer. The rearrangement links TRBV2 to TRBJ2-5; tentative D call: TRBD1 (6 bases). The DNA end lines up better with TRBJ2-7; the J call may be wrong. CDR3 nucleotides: TGTGCCGCCAGAGTCGAGGGGGACGAGCAGTACTTC. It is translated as CAARVEGDEQYF.